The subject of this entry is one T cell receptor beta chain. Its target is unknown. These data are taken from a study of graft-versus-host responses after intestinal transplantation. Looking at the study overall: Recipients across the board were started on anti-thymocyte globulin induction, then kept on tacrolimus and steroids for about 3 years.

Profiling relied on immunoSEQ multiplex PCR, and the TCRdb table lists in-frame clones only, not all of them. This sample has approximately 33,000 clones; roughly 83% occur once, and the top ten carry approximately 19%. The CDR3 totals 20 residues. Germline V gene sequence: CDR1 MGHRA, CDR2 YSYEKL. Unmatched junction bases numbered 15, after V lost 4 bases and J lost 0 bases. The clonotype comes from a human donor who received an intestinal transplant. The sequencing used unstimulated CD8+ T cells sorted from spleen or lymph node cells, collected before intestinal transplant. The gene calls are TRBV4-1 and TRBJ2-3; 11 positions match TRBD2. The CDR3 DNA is TGCGCCAGCAGCCGATCCGCTAGCGGGGGGCTCTCTTTTAGCACAGATACGCAGTATTTT. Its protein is CASSRSASGGLSFSTDTQYF.